The rows below give T cell receptor beta chains drawn from one sample of a study of cytomegalovirus exposure and HLA in healthy donors. Libraries were prepared by immunoSEQ multiplex PCR; TCRdb keeps only in-frame clonotypes and omits some of them. Of roughly 130,000 clones in the sample, just over 70% were seen once. The specimen sequenced was PBMCs. The receptors come from a woman aged 60-70 years in good health and CMV-seropositive. Each CDR3 is given with its conserved first and last residue. Each record gives: D gene, J gene, clone size, V gene, CDR3 DNA, CDR3 protein. D genes are given only for firm matches. Only part of the rows carry a size: once, few, many, or a class if the clone is expanded.

D: TRBD1; J: TRBJ1-5; size: NA; V: TRBV5-1; DNA: TGCGCCAGCAGCTTGGGGGGACAGGGCCAGCCCCAGCATTTT; CDR3: CASSLGGQGQPQHF
D: TRBD1; J: TRBJ1-2; size: NA; V: TRBV9; DNA: TGTGCCAGCAGCGTAGGGGGGACAGACGATTACTATGGCTACACCTTC; CDR3: CASSVGGTDDYYGYTF
D: TRBD1; J: TRBJ1-5; size: NA; V: TRBV18; DNA: TGTGCCAGCTCACCAATCCGGACAGGGCAGGTGGGTCAGCCCCAGCATTTT; CDR3: CASSPIRTGQVGQPQHF
D: TRBD1; J: TRBJ1-2; size: NA; V: TRBV29-1; DNA: TGCAGCGTTGTACTCCGGGACAGGGGCTACTATGGCTACACCTTC; CDR3: CSVVLRDRGYYGYTF
D: TRBD1; J: TRBJ1-1; size: NA; V: TRBV6-1; DNA: TGTGCCAGCAGTAAAGGGGGCCAAGCTTTCTTT; CDR3: CASSKGGQAFF
D: NA; J: TRBJ2-5; size: NA; V: TRBV5-4; DNA: TGTGCCAGCAGCTCCGGAGGTGGGTCCCAAGAGACCCAGTACTTC; CDR3: CASSSGGGSQETQYF
D: TRBD1; J: TRBJ1-4; size: few; V: TRBV6-6; DNA: TGTGCCAGCAGGAGTCAGGGGGCAGGGGAACTGTTTTTT; CDR3: CASRSQGAGELFF
D: NA; J: TRBJ2-7; size: NA; V: TRBV6-5; DNA: TGTGCCAGCAGTTACTCGGGGGGATCTCACTACGAGCAGTACTTC; CDR3: CASSYSGGSHYEQYF
D: TRBD2; J: TRBJ2-2; size: few; V: TRBV7-7; DNA: TGTGCCAGCAGCTATACCGTAGCGGGGGCTGGGAGCGGGGAGCTGTTTTTT; CDR3: CASSYTVAGAGSGELFF
D: NA; J: TRBJ1-5; size: NA; V: TRBV5-1; DNA: TGCGCCAGCAGCTTGGGACAGAATAGCAATCAGCCCCAGCATTTT; CDR3: CASSLGQNSNQPQHF
D: TRBD2; J: TRBJ2-2; size: NA; V: TRBV11-2; DNA: TGTGCCAGCAGCTTTCCCGGACTAGCGGGGGTGAACACCGGGGAGCTGTTTTTT; CDR3: CASSFPGLAGVNTGELFF
D: NA; J: TRBJ1-2; size: NA; V: TRBV19; DNA: TGTGCCAGTAGTTCCGCGGCGGGACCTTATGGCTACACCTTC; CDR3: CASSSAAGPYGYTF
D: NA; J: TRBJ1-1; size: NA; V: TRBV5-1; DNA: TGCGCCAGCAGGCGGGGGTCAAACACTGAAGCTTTCTTT; CDR3: CASRRGSNTEAFF
D: TRBD1; J: TRBJ1-6; size: NA; V: TRBV6-5; DNA: TGTGCCAGCACCCTAGGACAGGGACATTCACCCCTCCACTTT; CDR3: CASTLGQGHSPLHF
D: NA; J: TRBJ1-2; size: NA; V: TRBV29-1; DNA: TGCAGCGTTGGTGGGACAAGATATGGCTACACCTTC; CDR3: CSVGGTRYGYTF
D: NA; J: TRBJ2-5; size: NA; V: TRBV6-6; DNA: TGTGCCAGCAGTTACTCTGCCAGTCAAGAGACCCAGTACTTC; CDR3: CASSYSASQETQYF
D: TRBD1; J: TRBJ1-2; size: once; V: TRBV14; DNA: TGTGCCAGCAGCCATGGATCCCTTTTCCGGGACAGGGAAGGCTACACCTTC; CDR3: CASSHGSLFRDREGYTF
D: TRBD1; J: TRBJ2-1; size: few; V: TRBV10-3; DNA: TGTGCCTCTAGAGGGGGCCCTATAACCCCCTACAATGAGCAGTTCTTC; CDR3: CASRGGPITPYNEQFF
D: TRBD1; J: TRBJ1-2; size: NA; V: TRBV9; DNA: TGTGCCAGCAGCTTGGGGGACAGACTCTATGGCTACACCTTC; CDR3: CASSLGDRLYGYTF
D: TRBD1; J: TRBJ1-2; size: NA; V: TRBV6-1; DNA: TGTGCCAGCATTGAAACAGGGGCAAGGATGGATAACTATGGCTACACCTTC; CDR3: CASIETGARMDNYGYTF
D: NA; J: TRBJ1-2; size: NA; V: TRBV4-1; DNA: TGCGCCAGCAGCCAGGTGGGAGAACCCGGTCATGGCTACACCTTC; CDR3: CASSQVGEPGHGYTF
D: NA; J: TRBJ2-3; size: NA; V: TRBV4-1; DNA: TGCGCCAGCAGCCAAGGCCTACAGGCGCAGTATTTT; CDR3: CASSQGLQAQYF
D: TRBD1; J: TRBJ2-5; size: NA; V: TRBV6-6; DNA: TGTGCCAGCAGAGGGGACAGGGAATACCAAGAGACCCAGTACTTC; CDR3: CASRGDREYQETQYF
D: TRBD1; J: TRBJ1-4; size: NA; V: TRBV9; DNA: TGTGCCAGCAGCGTTTCAGGGGGTGATGAAAAACTGTTTTTT; CDR3: CASSVSGGDEKLFF
D: NA; J: TRBJ1-4; size: once; V: TRBV2; DNA: TGTGCCAGCAGTATGCCCCTTAGAGATGAAAAACTGTTTTTT; CDR3: CASSMPLRDEKLFF
D: TRBD1; J: TRBJ1-4; size: once; V: TRBV5-1; DNA: TGCGCCAGCACCACAGGGGCAACTAATGAAAAACTGTTTTTT; CDR3: CASTTGATNEKLFF
D: TRBD1; J: TRBJ1-6; size: few; V: TRBV7-9; DNA: TGTGCCAGCAGCTTAGAAACAGGGGGCAGGAGGCCCCTCCACTTT; CDR3: CASSLETGGRRPLHF
D: TRBD1; J: TRBJ2-3; size: NA; V: TRBV5-1; DNA: TGCGCCAGCAGCCCCGGGACAGGGGGAGGTACAGATACGCAGTATTTT; CDR3: CASSPGTGGGTDTQYF
D: NA; J: TRBJ2-2; size: NA; V: TRBV5-1; DNA: TGCGCCAGCAGCTTGAGCAGGGGGAACACCGGGGAGCTGTTTTTT; CDR3: CASSLSRGNTGELFF